This TCR beta chain was obtained from a study of T cell repertoires in cytomegalovirus infection. Overall study: Signatures in public TCR beta sequences pointed to both CMV infection and matching HLA type.

The length of the CDR3 is 15 residues. Losses at the gene ends were 4 bases for V and 4 bases for J; bases not matched to a gene: 8. Looked up from germline, CDR1 is SGHVS and CDR2 is FQNEAQ. TCRdb passed the reads through MiXCR, listing each CDR3 protein once. Found here are around 200,000 distinct CDR3 sequences, about a sixth of them singletons; the top ten hold about 25%. At least ten counts were recorded for this clonotype. Its antigen is currently unknown. Overall study findings and caveats: Public TCR beta family frequency separated CMV-and-HLA carriers, including in an independent cohort.

The chain links TRBV7-8 to TRBJ2-3, with 7 bases identical to TRBD2. Sequencing used CD8+ T cells from PBMCs. This receptor was taken from a human donor in good health (CMV status not recorded). Some clones in this sample may be carry-over from other donors' samples. CDR3 region: CASSSREVAADTQYF. The CDR3 nucleotides read TGTGCCAGCAGCTCACGGGAGGTCGCTGCAGATACGCAGTATTTT.